The 2 T cell receptor beta chains in this list originate from one sample, sequenced in a study of CD8 T cells in ankylosing spondylitis. TCRdb fed the 5' RACE reads into MiXCR, producing one record per CDR3 protein. Among around 18,000 distinct CDR3 sequences listed, approximately 8% were seen once. Sequencing used blood. These receptors were taken from a male donor with ankylosing spondylitis or in good health (not recorded which).

This chain uses TRBV6-5 with TRBJ2-1; 8 positions agree with TRBD2. The CDR3 extends over 13 amino acids. The germline V gene encodes CDR1 MNHEY and CDR2 SVGAGI. Trimming took 9 bases from V and 4 from J; bases not matched to a gene: 5. CDR3 in DNA: TGTGCCAGTGGACTAGCAGAATACAATGAGCAGTTCTTC. Translation gives CASGLAEYNEQFF.

This clonotype was recorded at least ten times. The chain has TRBV20-1 and TRBJ1-6, with D unresolved. CDR1 and CDR2 from the germline V gene are DFQATT and SNEGSKA (reference sequence). The V gene lost 6 bases and the J gene lost 10 bases, with 19 bases spanning the gap. This CDR3 is 14 amino acids long. The DNA for the CDR3 is TGCAGTGCCACCACAGCGACCCTAGGGTCACCCCTCCACTTT. Translation gives CSATTATLGSPLHF.